This is a list of T cell receptor beta chains from one sample in a study of response to subunit inactivated influenza vaccine. TCRdb reanalysed the RT-PCR reads using MiXCR and keeps one entry per CDR3 protein. The top ten clones hold 1.9% of a sample with hundreds of thousands of distinct CDR3 sequences, less than 30% of them seen once. The specimen comprised CD4+ T cells sorted from PBMCs, sampled roughly 5 days after vaccination. The receptors were sampled from a man aged 50-60 years who received an inactivated influenza vaccine. The conserved cysteine and the conserved F or W are not part of the CDR3 here. The D gene is left open where the match is weak. Clone size is not always given. Where it is, it says once, few, many or a class for expanded clones.

D gene	clone size	V gene	J gene	CDR3 protein
TRBD2	NA	TRBV20-1	TRBJ2-1	SAEGTSVSYNEQF
NA	NA	TRBV7-2	TRBJ2-1	ASRQSGTSSNEQF
NA	NA	TRBV20-1	TRBJ2-1	SARDPVGRSNDEQF
NA	few	TRBV4-1	TRBJ2-4	ASSQDHSLAKNIQY
TRBD1	few	TRBV4-3	TRBJ1-5	ASSQDAAGGQPQH
NA	once	TRBV9	TRBJ1-5	ASSVSSTEQPQH
TRBD1	NA	TRBV7-2	TRBJ2-7	ASSFNSGGYEQY
TRBD1	few	TRBV18	TRBJ2-3	ASSPLDRGRYTQY
NA	NA	TRBV7-9	TRBJ1-2	ASSLKNRDNSYGYT
TRBD2	few	TRBV29-1	TRBJ2-5	SVEGLAGGPETQY
NA	few	TRBV11-1	TRBJ2-3	ASSLPLARGMQY
NA	NA	TRBV7-2	TRBJ1-1	ASSFRRGSSTEAF
NA	NA	TRBV7-2	TRBJ1-6	ASSLGQADVSPLH
TRBD2	few	TRBV6-1	TRBJ2-6	ASSRGLARYSGANVLT
NA	NA	TRBV20-1	TRBJ2-3	SAKSSSDTQY
TRBD2	NA	TRBV2	TRBJ2-1	ASRSLAGVNEQF
NA	few	TRBV7-2	TRBJ2-1	ASKELVYNEQF
NA	once	TRBV5-1	TRBJ2-2	ASSFQSNAELF
NA	few	TRBV6-1	TRBJ2-6	ASWASRSSGANVLT
NA	few	TRBV20-1	TRBJ1-2	SAPDRSYGYT
NA	NA	TRBV20-1	TRBJ2-7	SAGDRYPAEQY
NA	NA	TRBV6-1	TRBJ2-1	ASSRGGVVVGEQF
TRBD2	NA	TRBV7-2	TRBJ2-1	ASSLEWGGRNEQF
TRBD1	few	TRBV7-6	TRBJ2-6	ASTRWKWDSLGGANVLT
NA	NA	TRBV20-1	TRBJ2-1	SAPAHWVTSYNEQF
TRBD1	NA	TRBV14	TRBJ1-2	ASSPHRDRNYGYT
TRBD1	NA	TRBV7-9	TRBJ2-2	ASSPRGPNTGELF
NA	few	TRBV7-3	TRBJ2-1	ASSLARGSFNNEQF
NA	NA	TRBV20-1	TRBJ2-5	SARDLAGGMETQY
NA	NA	TRBV6-1	TRBJ2-5	ASSEVRGVQETQY
NA	many	TRBV12-3/TRBV12-4	TRBJ1-1	ASSFATGNTEAF
NA	NA	TRBV7-2	TRBJ2-5	ASSSGLKETQY
NA	NA	TRBV3-1	TRBJ1-1	ASSHAWSPNTEAF
NA	NA	TRBV5-1	TRBJ2-2	ASSSGDSGTGELF
NA	many	TRBV7-9	TRBJ2-7	ASSPLRQASYEQY
NA	NA	TRBV6-1	TRBJ2-1	ASSSLGGRGQF
NA	NA	TRBV7-2	TRBJ1-2	ASSLKGSYGYT
NA	NA	TRBV29-1	TRBJ1-2	SVLGRTDGYT
NA	NA	TRBV19	TRBJ1-1	ASQSGEVNTEAF
NA	NA	TRBV9	TRBJ2-1	ASSVGLNEQF
NA	NA	TRBV12-3/TRBV12-4	TRBJ2-7	ASSLRQSSYEQY
TRBD1	once	TRBV20-1	TRBJ2-5	SARGLGQGSETQY
TRBD2	few	TRBV2	TRBJ2-3	ASSDVGLAADTQY